This entry concerns a single T cell receptor beta chain. What it recognizes is unknown. Repertoires were generated with immunoSEQ multiplex PCR, while TCRdb's copy carries only in-frame clones and drops some. Of about 48,000 clones in the sample, 70% to 90% were seen once. The sample originates from a study of radiotherapy plus CTLA-4 blockade in lung cancer. The study, taken as a whole, reports: The authors reported that early blood T cell clone dynamics, with interferon-beta, best predicted response. Tumor-derived TCR clones expanded in blood after radiotherapy plus ipilimumab.

The CDR3 has 17 residues. V trimming: 5 bases; J trimming: 5 bases; junction bases outside the gene matches: 15. CDR1 SGHAT and CDR2 FQNNGV come from the germline V gene. The specimen comprised peripheral blood, sampled from a patient treated with radiotherapy plus ipilimumab. The TCR originated in a human donor with non-small cell lung cancer that progressed on radiotherapy plus ipilimumab. Some clones in this sample may be carry-over from other donors' samples. V gene TRBV11-2 combines with J gene TRBJ2-5, with TRBD2 matching over 9 bases. DNA for the CDR3: TGTGCCAGCAGCCCCGTGCTAGCGGGGTACCCCGGGGAGACCCAGTACTTC. Protein: CASSPVLAGYPGETQYF.